This T cell receptor (beta chain) originates from a study of blood T cell repertoires in COVID-19. The overall study: COVID-19 samples collected from the United States, Italy and Spain covered acute and convalescent phases. T cells, B-cell-depleted T cells, or PBMCs supplied cDNA or gDNA.

Original data processing: Estimation of nucleated cell counts relied on the amplification of reference gene primers. Libraries were prepared by immunoSEQ multiplex PCR; TCRdb keeps only in-frame clonotypes and omits some of them. For V, J and clone size, that table is used; D and trimming come from the DNA. The repertoire holds around 290,000 clones, with about 90% as singletons. The CDR3 sequence is 17 residues long. Looked up from germline, CDR1 is MNHNS and CDR2 is SASEGT. The V segment lost 3 bases and the J segment 7 bases; nucleotides outside the gene matches: 10. This TCR came from a woman aged 45-65 years who had recovered from COVID-19. This chain uses TRBV6-1 with TRBJ2-1; 12 bases line up with TRBD2. Material for sequencing was peripheral blood. CDR3 sequence: CASSETSGSPKGNEQFF. CDR3 DNA: TGTGCCAGCAGTGAGACTAGCGGGAGTCCAAAAGGGAATGAGCAGTTCTTC.